Described below is a single T cell receptor beta chain sequence and its context. What it recognizes is unknown. This sample was taken from a study of shared clonotypes between healthy human individuals. The overall study: A couple of female and three male donors aged 18 to 49 were enrolled.

Data came from immunoSEQ multiplex PCR; TCRdb stores just in-frame clones and leaves some out. The table shows some 2.1 million clones, with 85% to 95% occurring only once. Trimming pared 0 bases from V and 3 bases from J, leaving 13 bases between. This CDR3 has 16 amino acids. CDR1 is SGDLS, CDR2 YYNGEE, per germline. Regarding the study as a whole: In general, naive subsets displayed greater estimated richness than memory subsets did. Some naive CD4 clonotypes, around 4.9%, turned up in common across a handful of donors.

The receptor was isolated from a man aged 18 to 35 in good health. The chain uses TRBV9 and TRBJ1-3; maybe TRBD1 (5 bases). Material for sequencing was naive CD4+ T cells sorted from blood. Subset here: CD45RA+ positively selected. CDR3 residues: CASSVGDYPSGNTIYF. The CDR3 coding sequence is TGTGCCAGCAGCGTAGGGGACTACCCAAGTGGAAACACCATATATTTT.